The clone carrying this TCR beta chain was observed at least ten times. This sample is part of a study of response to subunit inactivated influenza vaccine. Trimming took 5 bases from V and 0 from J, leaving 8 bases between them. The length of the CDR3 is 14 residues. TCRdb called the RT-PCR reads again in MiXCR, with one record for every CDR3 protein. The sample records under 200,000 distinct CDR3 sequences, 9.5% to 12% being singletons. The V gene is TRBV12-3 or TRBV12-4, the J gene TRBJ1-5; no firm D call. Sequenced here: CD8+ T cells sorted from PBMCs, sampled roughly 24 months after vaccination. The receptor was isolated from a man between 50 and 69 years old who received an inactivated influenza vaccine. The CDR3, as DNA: TGTGCCAGCAGTCCCCATTATAGCAATCAGCCCCAGCATTTT. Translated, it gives CASSPHYSNQPQHF.